This TCR beta chain is drawn from a study of identifying expanded T cells in peripheral blood. Points from the study as a whole: Differentially abundant clones: about 1.3 between replicates, just under 17 at around 2 weeks, less than 20 at four. Across healthy donors, higher total template counts meant significantly greater approximately two-week count variance.

The V gene lost 5 bases and the J gene lost 4 bases, with 17 bases spanning the gap. Germline CDR1 and CDR2: SGHRS and YFSETQ. This CDR3 is built from 15 residues. Concerning this clone itself: Its antigen is unidentified.

During the collection period, no donor immune events like infections were recorded. Clones were read by immunoSEQ multiplex PCR, and TCRdb kept only the in-frame ones, dropping some. The table has about 52,000 clones, roughly 80% seen once. Sequencing input: blood. The receptor was isolated from a person aged 18 to 70 in good health. The chain combines TRBV5-1 with TRBJ2-3; D possibly corresponds to TRBD1 (6 bases). The CDR3 nucleotides read TGCGCCAGCAGTAATGGGCAGGGGAGAGCAGATACGCAGTATTTT. This encodes CASSNGQGRADTQYF. The whole variable domain, filled in from reference TRBV5-1 and TRBJ2-3, reads KAGVTQTPRYLIKTRGQQVTLSCSPISGHRSVSWYQQTPGQGLQFLFEYFSETQRNKGNFPGRFSGRQFSNSRSEMNVSTLELGDSALYLCASSNGQGRADTQYFGPGTRLTVL.